This T cell receptor (beta chain) was profiled in a study of identical twins. Only healthy Caucasians were included as donors. Points from the study as a whole: While abundant cord blood beta clonotypes carried fewer insertions, memory repertoires showed no such pattern. Beta out-of-frame sequences showed weaker excess twin sharing.

For this clonotype: Its antigen is currently unknown.

The CDR3 consists of 14 residues. Germline CDR1 reads SQVTM; CDR2 reads ANQGSEA. V was pared by 1 base and J by 10 bases, with 17 bases between. Template switching created a universal primer site, and the cDNA included unique molecular identifiers. TCRdb re-analysed the 5' RACE reads in MiXCR, keeping a single row per CDR3 protein. Among around 370,000 distinct CDR3 sequences listed, approximately 10% were seen once. This clonotype was sampled from a woman aged 50 to 60 in good health. The chain has TRBV29-1 and TRBJ2-1; possibly TRBD2 for D (5 bases). Sequencing input: naive T cells sorted from blood. The DNA for the CDR3 is TGCAGCGTTGAAGGGGAGCGTCGAAGGTGGGAGCAGTTCTTC. Its translation: CSVEGERRRWEQFF.